Listed below are T cell receptor beta chains from one sample, sequenced in a study of T cells in Graves' hyperthyroidism and ophthalmopathy. TCRdb recomputed calls from the multiplex PCR reads with MiXCR, one row per CDR3 protein. This table holds about 400,000 distinct CDR3 sequences, approximately 14% found once. The sequencing input was blood. The source is a man younger than 30 with Graves' ophthalmopathy. The conserved cysteine and the conserved F or W are not part of the CDR3 here. Fields, in order: clone size, D gene, V gene, CDR3 protein. A D gene is named only where the DNA matches it firmly. Only part of the rows carry a size: once, few, many, or a class if the clone is expanded.

clone_size: once
d_call: NA
v_call: TRBV10-3
cdr3_aa: AISESLGNQPQH

clone_size: many
d_call: TRBD1
v_call: TRBV3-1
cdr3_aa: ASSHTGVEGYGYT

clone_size: NA
d_call: NA
v_call: TRBV6-1
cdr3_aa: ASSGDGGGGGELF

clone_size: many
d_call: NA
v_call: TRBV9
cdr3_aa: ASSKGSGPYNEQF

clone_size: few
d_call: NA
v_call: TRBV7-3
cdr3_aa: ASSPGRELF

clone_size: NA
d_call: TRBD2
v_call: TRBV3-1
cdr3_aa: ASSPSGLALDEQF

clone_size: many
d_call: NA
v_call: TRBV3-1
cdr3_aa: ASSQRGNEQF

clone_size: many
d_call: NA
v_call: TRBV5-1
cdr3_aa: ASSLEGVYGYT

clone_size: NA
d_call: TRBD2
v_call: TRBV3-1
cdr3_aa: ASSQAASGGWRSETQY

clone_size: many
d_call: NA
v_call: TRBV15
cdr3_aa: ATSRAPGYIYPGYT

clone_size: few
d_call: TRBD2
v_call: TRBV19
cdr3_aa: ASSVAGGPDTQY

clone_size: many
d_call: NA
v_call: TRBV20-1
cdr3_aa: SARGGLVNTEAF

clone_size: few
d_call: NA
v_call: TRBV29-1
cdr3_aa: SVERGLYTEAF

clone_size: many
d_call: NA
v_call: TRBV12-3/TRBV12-4
cdr3_aa: ASSFSAGHSYGYT

clone_size: many
d_call: NA
v_call: TRBV3-1
cdr3_aa: ASSLQGGREKLF

clone_size: NA
d_call: TRBD2
v_call: TRBV3-1
cdr3_aa: ASSQPPSGSLDEQF

clone_size: NA
d_call: NA
v_call: TRBV18
cdr3_aa: ASSPNSGKNEKLF

clone_size: many
d_call: NA
v_call: TRBV2
cdr3_aa: ASREDSGLNGYT

clone_size: few
d_call: NA
v_call: TRBV19
cdr3_aa: AREKRRKNQPQH

clone_size: few
d_call: NA
v_call: TRBV6-4
cdr3_aa: ASSVGSGGADTQY

clone_size: many
d_call: TRBD1
v_call: TRBV20-1
cdr3_aa: SAMDRAPYGYT

clone_size: few
d_call: NA
v_call: TRBV4-1
cdr3_aa: ASSQVAGGDQPQH

clone_size: NA
d_call: NA
v_call: TRBV5-1
cdr3_aa: ASSSDLNRGNTIY

clone_size: many
d_call: NA
v_call: TRBV12-3/TRBV12-4
cdr3_aa: ASSLMGIPEAF

clone_size: NA
d_call: NA
v_call: TRBV11-2
cdr3_aa: ASSQGLSTNTGELF

clone_size: few
d_call: NA
v_call: TRBV12-3/TRBV12-4
cdr3_aa: ASIWDAREAGELF

clone_size: many
d_call: NA
v_call: TRBV20-1
cdr3_aa: SARDPNYGYT

clone_size: many
d_call: NA
v_call: TRBV9
cdr3_aa: ASSVRDTTEAF

clone_size: many
d_call: TRBD1
v_call: TRBV18
cdr3_aa: ASSRGQTSSYNEQF

clone_size: many
d_call: NA
v_call: TRBV9
cdr3_aa: ASSVVDTDSGNTTY

clone_size: few
d_call: NA
v_call: TRBV9
cdr3_aa: ASSSQGGVTGELF

clone_size: many
d_call: NA
v_call: TRBV20-1
cdr3_aa: SARGGSESGELF

clone_size: many
d_call: NA
v_call: TRBV3-1
cdr3_aa: ASSQRGDGYT

clone_size: many
d_call: NA
v_call: TRBV7-9
cdr3_aa: ASSLLEHNEQF

clone_size: few
d_call: NA
v_call: TRBV6-5
cdr3_aa: ASSYEGGNPYEQY

clone_size: many
d_call: NA
v_call: TRBV11-3
cdr3_aa: ASSLGQGWAEETQY

clone_size: many
d_call: NA
v_call: TRBV30
cdr3_aa: AWNREGGYT

clone_size: NA
d_call: TRBD2
v_call: TRBV12-3/TRBV12-4
cdr3_aa: ASSDRLAGGRTDTQY

clone_size: many
d_call: TRBD1
v_call: TRBV7-9
cdr3_aa: ASSHGQGYEQY

clone_size: NA
d_call: NA
v_call: TRBV5-8
cdr3_aa: ASSTEGLFDEQF

clone_size: many
d_call: NA
v_call: TRBV7-2
cdr3_aa: ASSLGQGFGYT

clone_size: NA
d_call: NA
v_call: TRBV25-1
cdr3_aa: ASGRTEDTEAF

clone_size: NA
d_call: NA
v_call: TRBV10-3
cdr3_aa: AISGEGRSPLH

clone_size: many
d_call: NA
v_call: TRBV20-1
cdr3_aa: SAIEGVINYGYT

clone_size: NA
d_call: NA
v_call: TRBV4-1
cdr3_aa: ASSQYQQGGPTDTQY

clone_size: many
d_call: TRBD1
v_call: TRBV19
cdr3_aa: ASRRQGAEGIQPQH

clone_size: many
d_call: NA
v_call: TRBV9
cdr3_aa: ASSANPGTDTQY

clone_size: many
d_call: TRBD1
v_call: TRBV3-1
cdr3_aa: ASSQLDRVEAF

clone_size: many
d_call: TRBD2
v_call: TRBV7-9
cdr3_aa: ASSFGLVGREQY

clone_size: many
d_call: TRBD2
v_call: TRBV5-1
cdr3_aa: ASSSPGREFSYEQY

clone_size: NA
d_call: TRBD2
v_call: TRBV6-1
cdr3_aa: ASCSGSSGELF

clone_size: NA
d_call: NA
v_call: TRBV5-6
cdr3_aa: ASSLLAGPKGGTGELF

clone_size: many
d_call: TRBD2
v_call: TRBV5-1
cdr3_aa: ASSLGTSGGDEQF

clone_size: many
d_call: NA
v_call: TRBV7-9
cdr3_aa: ASSWGGQNYGYT

clone_size: NA
d_call: NA
v_call: TRBV7-9
cdr3_aa: ASSLGGGPRDYEQY

clone_size: few
d_call: NA
v_call: TRBV7-9
cdr3_aa: ASNGGADHGYT

clone_size: many
d_call: NA
v_call: TRBV3-1
cdr3_aa: ASSQGSQENYGYT

clone_size: many
d_call: NA
v_call: TRBV7-9
cdr3_aa: ASRLSYNEQF

clone_size: NA
d_call: NA
v_call: TRBV27
cdr3_aa: ASSFAGGGTGGSYNSPLH